The 30 T cell receptor beta chains below all came from one sample that was sequenced in a study of identifying expanded T cells in peripheral blood. Clones were read by immunoSEQ multiplex PCR, and TCRdb kept only the in-frame ones, dropping some. The sample yields more than 65,000 clones, roughly 90% seen once. Input material: blood. All receptors derive from a person aged 18-70 years in good health.

The chain joins TRBV7-3 to TRBJ2-2, with unresolved D. This CDR3 comprises 14 residues. Germline lookup yields CDR1 SGHTA and CDR2 FQGTGA. Trimming left V 1 base short and J 5 bases short, with 8 bases between. The CDR3 sequence: CASSLNRVTGELFF. CDR3 nucleotide sequence: TGTGCCAGCAGCTTAAATCGGGTTACCGGGGAGCTGTTTTTT.

The CDR3 loop reads CASSLGQAIGELFF. The CDR3 DNA reads as TGCGCCAGCAGCTTAGGACAGGCCATCGGGGAGCTGTTTTTT. The genes are TRBV5-1 and TRBJ2-2; 7 bases fit TRBD1. Germline V gene lookup returns CDR1 SGHRS and CDR2 YFSETQ. This CDR3 spans 14 amino acids. The ends lost 2 bases at V and 7 bases at J; junction bases unmatched: 5.

This clone was detected once. The V and J genes are TRBV5-6 and TRBJ1-1; D is unclear. The germline V gene encodes CDR1 SGHDT and CDR2 YYEEEE. Trimming left V 2 bases short and J 4 bases short, with 12 bases between. The CDR3 runs 14 residues. The CDR3 loop reads CASSLRRLGTEAFF. CDR3 nucleotides: TGTGCCAGCAGCTTACGTAGGTTAGGCACTGAAGCTTTCTTT.

The gene calls are TRBV29-1 and TRBJ2-1; 8 bases are a match to TRBD2. CDR1 and CDR2 (germline): SQVTM, ANQGSEA. V shed 5 bases and J 9 bases; nucleotides not matched to a gene: 9. The CDR3 totals 13 residues. CDR3 coding DNA: TGCAGCGTTCCACAAGGGACTAGTCTTGAGCAGTTCTTC. Its translation is CSVPQGTSLEQFF.

This chain joins TRBV2 and TRBJ2-7, with D maybe TRBD1 (6 bases). V was pared by 6 bases and J by 0 bases, with 15 bases between. CDR3 size: 15 residues. Germline-derived CDR1 and CDR2 are SNHLY and FYNNEI. CDR3 sequence (DNA): TGTGCCAGCAGGGAGACAGGAGACGTCTCCTACGAGCAGTACTTC. Protein product: CASRETGDVSYEQYF.

The rearrangement uses TRBV19 and TRBJ1-6, with TRBD1 as a possible D gene (5 bases). Germline CDR1 reads LNHDA; CDR2 reads SQIVND (reference sequence). V shed 7 bases and J shed 13 bases, with 17 bases lying between them. There are 13 residues in the CDR3. The DNA for the CDR3 is TGTGCCAGTACCAACACCCGACAGCTGCCCCTCCACTTT. Translation: CASTNTRQLPLHF.

This clone was recorded once. The chain uses TRBV7-2 and TRBJ2-7, with D possibly matching TRBD2 (6 bases). The CDR3 spans 15 residues. The V and J ends lost 1 base and 3 bases respectively, with 13 bases between them. Germline assignment: CDR1 SGHTA and CDR2 FQGNSA. This CDR3 is CASSLGSAGNYEQYF. The CDR3 DNA follows: TGTGCCAGCAGCTTAGGATCGGCGGGAAACTACGAGCAGTACTTC. Using reference TRBV7-2 and TRBJ2-7 for the parts outside the CDR3, the full variable domain is GAGVSQSPSNKVTEKGKDVELRCDPISGHTALYWYRQSLGQGLEFLIYFQGNSAPDKSGLPSDRFSAERTGGSVSTLTIQRTQQEDSAVYLCASSLGSAGNYEQYFGPGTRLTVT.

The V call is TRBV11-2, the J call TRBJ1-4; D is possibly TRBD1 (5 bases). Trimming cost V 4 bases and J 8 bases, with 17 bases left between them. Germline values: CDR1 SGHAT, CDR2 FQNNGV. This CDR3 has 15 amino acids. The CDR3 sequence: CASSSSAGHREKLFF. The CDR3 DNA is TGTGCCAGCAGCTCCTCCGCCGGACATAGAGAAAAACTGTTTTTT.

The J gene is TRBJ1-2, the V gene TRBV13, with TRBD1 identical over 8 bases. V trimming: 8 bases; J trimming: 2 bases; junction bases outside the gene matches: 7. The germline gives CDR1 PRHDT, CDR2 FYEKMQ (reference sequence). The CDR3 totals 14 residues. CDR3: CASSSDRGNYGYTF. CDR3 DNA sequence: TGTGCCAGCTCGTCCGACAGGGGAAACTATGGCTACACCTTC.

The chain recombines TRBV7-9 with TRBJ2-1; D assignment may be TRBD1 or TRBD2 (5 bases each). Trimming stripped 5 bases from V and 7 bases from J, with 12 bases between. Looked up from germline, CDR1 is SEHNR and CDR2 is FQNEAQ (reference sequence). This CDR3 comprises 13 residues. The CDR3 region has the DNA TGTGCCAGCAGCCCAGGGACGCCAAATGAGCAGTTCTTC. This gives the protein CASSPGTPNEQFF.

This chain connects TRBV7-9 to TRBJ1-2; D gene unclear. Trimming left V 5 bases short and J 3 bases short, with 10 bases between. Germline assignment: CDR1 SEHNR and CDR2 FQNEAQ (reference sequence). This CDR3 spans 13 amino acids. The CDR3, as DNA: TGTGCCAGCAGCCCCCGTGGGTACTATGGCTACACCTTC. It is translated as CASSPRGYYGYTF.

This clone was detected a few times. The V and J genes are TRBV4-2 and TRBJ1-2; D ambiguous. This CDR3 is 14 amino acids long. Germline V CDR1 and CDR2: LGHNA, YNFKEQ. V dropped 0 bases and J dropped 2 bases, with 7 bases sitting between them. The CDR3 reads CASSQEAVNYGYTF. CDR3 nucleotides: TGTGCCAGCAGCCAAGAGGCGGTCAACTATGGCTACACCTTC.

The chain combines TRBV6-5 with TRBJ1-6; possible D gene TRBD1, 6 bases. The CDR3 totals 14 residues. The V end lost 7 bases, the J end lost 7 bases, and 14 bases lay between the germline ends. Germline loops: CDR1 MNHEY, CDR2 SVGAGI. The CDR3 DNA reads as TGTGCCAGCAATAGGCGGGGGCCGAATTCACCCCTCCACTTT. Amino acid sequence: CASNRRGPNSPLHF.

The chain has TRBV2 and TRBJ1-5; no clear D. The CDR3 has 15 residues. Germline V gene data show CDR1 as SNHLY and CDR2 as FYNNEI. V was shortened by 3 bases and J by 0 bases, with 9 bases between the two germline ends. For the CDR3, the DNA is TGTGCCAGCAGTGATCACACCCATAGCAATCAGCCCCAGCATTTT. It yields the protein CASSDHTHSNQPQHF.

The chain has TRBV27 and TRBJ2-3, with D unclear. Germline CDR1 MNHEY, CDR2 SMNVEV (reference sequence). Trimming pared 3 bases from V and 2 bases from J, leaving 12 bases between. CDR3 length equals 15 residues. The CDR3 reads CASSLAGLITDTQYF. Written as DNA, the CDR3 is TGTGCCAGCAGTTTGGCAGGCCTTATCACAGATACGCAGTATTTT.

The gene calls are TRBV5-1 and TRBJ2-3; D might be TRBD2 (6 bases). The V gene's germline CDR1 is SGHRS and CDR2 YFSETQ. The CDR3 spans 15 residues. V shed 0 bases and J shed 2 bases, with 10 bases lying between them. In nucleotides, the CDR3 is TGCGCCAGCAGCTTGGGTGCGGGAAACACAGATACGCAGTATTTT. Its translation: CASSLGAGNTDTQYF.

The gene calls are TRBV29-1 and TRBJ2-1; TRBD2 matches 13 bases. Germline CDR1 and CDR2: SQVTM and ANQGSEA. The CDR3 has 13 residues. Trimming took 5 bases from V and 9 from J; bases not matched to a gene: 4. CDR3 loop: CSVLTSGRIEQFF. For the CDR3, the DNA is TGCAGCGTTCTGACTAGCGGGAGGATTGAGCAGTTCTTC.

This chain uses TRBV10-1 with TRBJ2-3; maybe TRBD1 (6 bases). Trimming removed 0 bases at V and 6 bases at J, with 13 bases between. CDR1 is WNHNN and CDR2 is SYGVQD in the germline V gene (reference sequence). The CDR3 runs to 15 residues. Written as DNA, the CDR3 is TGCGCCAGCAGTGAGTCGAGGGGGAGAGAGGATACGCAGTATTTT. Protein sequence: CASSESRGREDTQYF.

The chain combines TRBV19 with TRBJ2-1; no firm D call. The CDR3 is 15 residues long. Trimming took 3 bases from V and 5 from J, leaving 14 bases between them. Germline V gene lookup returns CDR1 LNHDA and CDR2 SQIVND (reference sequence). This CDR3 reads CASSIVVNSNNEQFF. In DNA, the CDR3 is TGTGCCAGTAGTATCGTAGTAAATTCAAACAATGAGCAGTTCTTC.

The chain couples TRBV18 to TRBJ2-1, with TRBD2 matching 7 bases. V was pared by 6 bases and J by 5 bases, with 10 bases of the junction left unmatched. Germline V gene lookup returns CDR1 KGHSH and CDR2 LQKENI. The CDR3 length is 15 residues. The CDR3 sequence: CASSTPLAVNNEQFF. Written as DNA, the CDR3 is TGTGCCAGCTCTACCCCTCTAGCGGTTAACAATGAGCAGTTCTTC. Combining the CDR3 with reference TRBV18 and TRBJ2-1 gives the whole variable domain NAGVMQNPRHLVRRRGQEARLRCSPMKGHSHVYWYRQLPEEGLKFMVYLQKENIIDESGMPKERFSAEFPKEGPSILRIQQVVRGDSAAYFCASSTPLAVNNEQFFGPGTRLTVL.

This rearrangement joins TRBV30 to TRBJ1-1, with TRBD1 identical over 7 bases. The CDR3 is 13 amino acids. The ends lost 2 bases at V and 4 bases at J; junction bases unmatched: 4. CDR1 is GTSNPN and CDR2 is SVGIG in the germline V gene (reference sequence). The CDR3, as DNA: TGTGCCTGGAGTCGCCAGGGGGGCACTGAAGCTTTCTTT. Amino acids: CAWSRQGGTEAFF.

The chain joins TRBV28 to TRBJ2-5; D possibly corresponds to TRBD1 (5 bases). Germline CDR1 MDHEN, CDR2 SYDVKM. Trimming removed 4 bases at V and 7 bases at J, with 13 bases between. The CDR3 contains 13 residues. CDR3 in DNA: TGTGCCAGCAGTTCGACAGCTGGTGTGACCCAGTACTTC. It encodes CASSSTAGVTQYF.

The rearrangement joins TRBV6-5 to TRBJ2-1; D gene uncertain. This CDR3 region has 16 residues. Trimming took 4 bases from V and 7 from J, leaving 20 bases between them. Germline CDR1 reads MNHEY; CDR2 reads SVGAGI. The CDR3 loop is CASSSIQPKSVNEQFF. The CDR3 DNA is TGTGCCAGCAGTTCCATTCAACCAAAGTCGGTAAATGAGCAGTTCTTC.

The genes are TRBV27 and TRBJ2-2; D is undetermined. V gave up 0 bases and J gave up 7 bases, with 6 bases separating them. Germline V gives CDR1 MNHEY, CDR2 SMNVEV (reference sequence). This CDR3 region has 13 residues. CDR3 in amino acids: CASSLSTDGELFF. CDR3 sequence (DNA): TGTGCCAGCAGTTTATCAACAGACGGGGAGCTGTTTTTT.

This rearrangement joins TRBV6-1 to TRBJ1-6, with 7 bases aligning to TRBD1. This CDR3 has 15 amino acids. Germline CDR1 reads MNHNS; CDR2 reads SASEGT. With V trimmed by 6 bases and J by 9 bases, 11 bases remained unmatched. The CDR3 DNA sequence: TGTGCCAGCAGGAGAGGACAGGCTACGGGTTCACCCCTCCACTTT. This encodes CASRRGQATGSPLHF.

This chain uses TRBV6-5 with TRBJ1-3; the match to TRBD1 covers 7 bases. After removal of 5 bases from V and 0 bases from J, the junction contained 4 bases not matched to a gene. Germline V gene sequence: CDR1 MNHEY, CDR2 SVGAGI. The CDR3 is made up of 15 amino acids. The CDR3 loop reads CASSRDRDSGNTIYF. CDR3 bases: TGTGCCAGCAGTCGCGACAGGGACTCTGGAAACACCATATATTTT.

About this clone itself: The sample has other DNA sequences that encode this CDR3 too. This chain joins TRBV2 and TRBJ1-4; 7 nucleotides match TRBD1. This CDR3 comprises 16 residues. With 3 bases clipped from V and 3 bases from J, the junction kept 7 bases outside the gene matches. CDR1 is SNHLY and CDR2 is FYNNEI in the germline V gene. This CDR3 is CASSDTTGAANEKLFF. CDR3 nucleotide sequence: TGTGCCAGCAGTGATACAACAGGGGCTGCTAATGAAAAACTGTTTTTT.

This rearrangement joins TRBV7-2 to TRBJ2-7, with D hard to call. The CDR3 is 14 residues long. Trimming cost V 5 bases and J 2 bases, with 13 bases left between them. Per germline, CDR1 SGHTA and CDR2 FQGNSA. The CDR3 nucleotides are TGTGCCAGCAGCGCGACCTCACCACCCTACGAGCAGTACTTC. Translated, it gives CASSATSPPYEQYF.

The genes are TRBV5-4 and TRBJ1-2; D gene ambiguous. V was shortened by 3 bases and J by 2 bases, with 11 bases between the two germline ends. The CDR3 extends over 14 amino acids. Germline V lookup: CDR1 SGHNT, CDR2 YYREEE (reference sequence). This CDR3 reads CASSYGRQNYGYTF. Here the CDR3 DNA reads TGTGCCAGCAGCTACGGACGACAAAACTATGGCTACACCTTC.

The chain recombines TRBV23-1 with TRBJ1-2, with D perhaps TRBD1 (6 bases). TRBV23-1 counts as an open reading frame of uncertain function. The CDR3 covers 14 residues. V was trimmed by 3 bases and J by 3 bases, leaving 11 bases between them. CDR3 DNA sequence: TGCGCCAGCAGTCATACGGACAGAGACTATGGCTACACCTTC. Amino acids: CASSHTDRDYGYTF.